Listed here are 8 T cell receptor beta chains from one sample, sequenced in a study of T-cell reconstitution after alpha-beta-depleted transplantation in children. TCRbeta library preparation incorporated unique molecular identifiers. TCRdb redid the calling of the PCR reads with MiXCR, one entry per CDR3 protein. Seen here are roughly 100,000 distinct CDR3 sequences, approximately 9.2% observed once, and the top ten hold roughly 6.9%. The specimen was PBMCs from the stem cell graft donor, collected from the stem cell graft. These receptors came from a human donor who donated a stem cell graft to a child with congenital amegakaryocytic thrombocytopenia.

Many counts were recorded for this clonotype. This chain links TRBV2 with TRBJ2-1, with 12 positions matching TRBD2. Unmatched junction bases numbered 5, after V lost 4 bases and J lost 4 bases. CDR1 SNHLY and CDR2 FYNNEI come from the germline V gene. The CDR3 is 16 amino acids. DNA for the CDR3: TGTGCCAGCAGTGGGGCGACTAGCGGGGGTTACAATGAGCAGTTCTTC. Protein product: CASSGATSGGYNEQFF.

This clonotype has a count of ten or more. CDR3 nucleotide sequence: TGTGCCAGCAGCTTGGAAGGGGTTAGCTCCTACGAGCAGTACTTC. Translating it yields CASSLEGVSSYEQYF. V gene TRBV5-8 combines with J gene TRBJ2-7, with TRBD1 as a possible D gene (5 bases). Germline V lookup: CDR1 SGHTS, CDR2 YDEGEE. Trimming cost V 0 bases and J 0 bases, with 10 bases left between them. CDR3 size: 15 residues. Drawing the rest from reference TRBV5-8 and TRBJ2-7, the complete variable domain is EAGVTQSPTHLIKTRGQQATLRCSPISGHTSVYWYQQALGLGLQFLLWYDEGEERNRGNFPPRFSGRQFPNYSSELNVNALELEDSALYLCASSLEGVSSYEQYFGPGTRLTVT.

This rearrangement joins TRBV7-9 to TRBJ2-1; D is perhaps TRBD1 or TRBD2 (5 bases each). Per germline, CDR1 SEHNR and CDR2 FQNEAQ (reference sequence). The CDR3 covers 16 residues. Trimming removed 5 bases from V and 8 bases from J, with 22 bases in between. Here the CDR3 DNA reads TGTGCCAGCAGCCCCGAGCATTGGGACGGCTTCGATGAGCAGTTCTTC. It is translated as CASSPEHWDGFDEQFF. Combining the CDR3 with reference TRBV7-9 and TRBJ2-1 gives the whole variable domain DTGVSQNPRHKITKRGQNVTFRCDPISEHNRLYWYRQTLGQGPEFLTYFQNEAQLEKSRLLSDRFSAERPKGSFSTLEIQRTEQGDSAMYLCASSPEHWDGFDEQFFGPGTRLTVL.

This clonotype was counted at least ten times. The chain links TRBV10-1 to TRBJ2-2, with 9 nucleotides matching TRBD1. The CDR3 consists of 15 residues. Germline V lookup: CDR1 WNHNN, CDR2 SYGVQD (reference sequence). Trimming removed 4 bases from V and 2 bases from J; junction bases left unmatched: 2. The CDR3 is CASSGDRVNTGELFF. CDR3 nucleotides: TGCGCCAGCAGTGGGGACAGGGTTAACACCGGGGAGCTGTTTTTT.

This clonotype appeared many times. The chain employs TRBV6-5 and TRBJ2-7; D not resolved. The CDR3 sequence is 11 residues long. Germline CDR1 reads MNHEY; CDR2 reads SVGAGI. V gave up 6 bases and J gave up 7 bases, with 10 bases separating them. In DNA, the CDR3 is TGTGCCAGCAGAAGCGCCGGGGAGCAGTACTTC. Protein sequence: CASRSAGEQYF.

This clonotype has ten or more counts. CDR3 coding DNA: TGTGCCAGCAGTGGGGGGCTCAGTGAGCAGTTCTTC. Its translation: CASSGGLSEQFF. This chain uses TRBV3-1 with TRBJ2-1; D tentatively fits TRBD1 or TRBD2 (6 bases each). The V end lost 6 bases, the J end lost 9 bases, and 12 bases lay between the germline ends. CDR3 length: 12 residues. Germline V lookup: CDR1 LGHDT, CDR2 YNNKEL (reference sequence).

There are many counts of this clonotype. The chain employs TRBV5-1 and TRBJ2-5, with 11 bases fitting TRBD2. CDR3 length: 16 residues. V was clipped by 4 bases and J by 2 bases; unmatched bases: 7. Germline V gene lookup returns CDR1 SGHRS and CDR2 YFSETQ. The CDR3 DNA reads TGCGCCAGCAGCCTTGCGGGACTAGCGGTACAAGAGACCCAGTACTTC. It specifies CASSLAGLAVQETQYF.

Many counts were recorded for this clonotype. This chain uses TRBV3-1 with TRBJ1-1; D call uncertain. Trimming pared 2 bases from V and 1 base from J, leaving 5 bases between. The V gene's germline CDR1 is LGHDT and CDR2 YNNKEL (reference sequence). This CDR3 region has 13 residues. The DNA for the CDR3 is TGTGCCAGCAGCCAACGGGAGAACACTGAAGCTTTCTTT. This translates into CASSQRENTEAFF. Looking up the rest from reference TRBV3-1 and TRBJ1-1 gives the full variable domain: DTAVSQTPKYLVTQMGNDKSIKCEQNLGHDTMYWYKQDSKKFLKIMFSYNNKELIINETVPNRFSPKSPDKAHLNLHINSLELGDSAVYFCASSQRENTEAFFGQGTRLTVV.